This record covers a single TCR beta chain. Between the trimmed V and J ends, which lost 5 bases and 4 bases, there was a span of 17 bases. Germline V gene sequence: CDR1 MNHEY, CDR2 SVGEGT. This CDR3 spans 15 amino acids. Each participant's cohort was designated according to participant-reported clinical history. The data originate from a study of blood T cell repertoires in COVID-19. About the research overall: The study drew acute and convalescent COVID-19 samples from the United States, Italy and Spain. T cells, B-cell-depleted T cells, or PBMCs provided the cDNA or gDNA that served as material.

TCRdb's copy holds only in-frame clones and misses some; the assay was immunoSEQ multiplex PCR. The sample contains a few hundred thousand clones, approximately 90% of which appear only once. Sequencing input: PBMCs or T cells enriched from blood (not recorded which). The source of this sequence is a young man with acute COVID-19. The chain joins TRBV6-2 or TRBV6-3 to TRBJ1-1; weak D call: TRBD1 (5 bases). The CDR3 DNA reads TGTGCCAGCAGTACACTCCCAGGGTTGAGCACTGAAGCTTTCTTT. The encoded protein is CASSTLPGLSTEAFF.